This T cell receptor (beta chain) was recorded in a study of T cell responses to AZD1222 COVID-19 vaccine. In germline, CDR1 is SQVTM, CDR2 ANQGSEA. V shed 3 bases and J shed 4 bases, with 12 bases lying between them. This CDR3 has 13 residues. Whole-study findings and limits: Baseline antibody screening turned up just a handful of seropositive AZD1222 recipients. Repertoires were obtained only post-peak T cell response. Of spike-specific TCRs, nearly half reportedly target regions left unmutated in variants. Donors, mostly white British, included more females; clonal diversity was possibly underestimated.

With respect to this clone: What it binds is unknown.

Repertoires were generated with immunoSEQ multiplex PCR, while TCRdb's copy carries only in-frame clones and drops some. The sample yields 130,000 or so clones, about 86% seen once. This clonotype was sampled from an adult in good health. The chain carries TRBV29-1 and TRBJ1-2; D gene ambiguous. The sample here was peripheral blood, taken on day 0 of AZD1222 vaccination. CDR3 residues: CSVEDGGSYGYTF. CDR3 DNA: TGCAGCGTTGAGGACGGCGGGAGCTATGGCTACACCTTC.